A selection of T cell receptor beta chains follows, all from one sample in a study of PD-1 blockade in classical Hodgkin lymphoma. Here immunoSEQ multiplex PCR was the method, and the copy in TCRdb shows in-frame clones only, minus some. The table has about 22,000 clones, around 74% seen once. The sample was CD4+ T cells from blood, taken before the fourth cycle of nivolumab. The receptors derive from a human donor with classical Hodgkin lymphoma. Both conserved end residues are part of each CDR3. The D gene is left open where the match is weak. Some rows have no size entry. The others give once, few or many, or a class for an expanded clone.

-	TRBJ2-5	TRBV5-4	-	CASSLRQETQYF	TGTGCCAGCAGCTTGAGGCAAGAGACCCAGTACTTC
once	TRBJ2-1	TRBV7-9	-	CASGKSVQAIHEQFF	TGTGCCAGCGGAAAGAGTGTACAGGCTATCCATGAGCAGTTCTTC
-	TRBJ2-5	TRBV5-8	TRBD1	CASSLEGQGYQETQYF	TGTGCCAGCAGCTTGGAGGGACAGGGGTACCAAGAGACCCAGTACTTC
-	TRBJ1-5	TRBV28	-	CASRPDLPNQPQHF	TGTGCCAGCAGGCCAGATCTCCCCAATCAGCCCCAGCATTTT
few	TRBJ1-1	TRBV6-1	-	CASSETKNTEAFF	TGTGCCAGCAGTGAGACTAAGAACACTGAAGCTTTCTTT
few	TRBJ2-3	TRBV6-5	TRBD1	CATRRQGRSADTQYF	TGTGCCACGCGCAGACAGGGCAGATCGGCAGATACGCAGTATTTT
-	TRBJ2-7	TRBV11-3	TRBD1	CASSLAARGEQYF	TGTGCCAGCAGCTTAGCGGCCAGGGGGGAGCAGTACTTC
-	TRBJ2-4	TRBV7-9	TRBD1	CASSNPFLTGGEDIQYF	TGTGCCAGCAGCAACCCCTTCTTGACAGGGGGCGAAGACATTCAGTACTTC
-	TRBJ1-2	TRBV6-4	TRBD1	CASSVGTGVGGYTF	TGTGCCAGCAGTGTGGGTACAGGGGTAGGAGGCTACACCTTC
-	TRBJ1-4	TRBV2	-	CASSGGATNEKLFF	TGTGCCAGCAGTGGGGGAGCTACTAATGAAAAACTGTTTTTT
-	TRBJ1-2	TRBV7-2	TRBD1	CASRSDRGLFYTF	TGTGCCAGCAGATCCGACAGGGGTCTATTCTACACCTTC
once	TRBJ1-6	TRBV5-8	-	CASSLGQLNSPLHF	TGTGCCAGCAGCTTGGGACAGCTTAATTCACCCCTCCACTTT
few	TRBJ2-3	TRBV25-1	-	CASRTGFTQYF	TGTGCCAGCAGGACGGGCTTTACGCAGTATTTT
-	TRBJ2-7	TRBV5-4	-	CASSPAPPFTYEQYF	TGTGCCAGCAGCCCCGCCCCCCCTTTCACCTACGAGCAGTACTTC
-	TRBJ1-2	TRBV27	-	CASHTSNYGYTF	TGTGCCAGCCACACCTCTAACTATGGCTACACCTTC
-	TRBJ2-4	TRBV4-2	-	CASSQGSGGAQNIQYF	TGTGCCAGCAGCCAAGGGTCTGGGGGGGCGCAAAACATTCAGTACTTC
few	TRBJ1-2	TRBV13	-	CASSSRTVTYGYTF	TGTGCCAGCAGCAGCCGGACAGTGACCTATGGCTACACCTTC
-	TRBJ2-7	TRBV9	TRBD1	CASSVDGQASYEQYF	TGTGCCAGCAGCGTAGACGGACAGGCCAGTTACGAGCAGTACTTC
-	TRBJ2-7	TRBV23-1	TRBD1	CASRTDRACEQYF	TGCGCCAGCAGAACGGACAGGGCCTGCGAGCAGTACTTC
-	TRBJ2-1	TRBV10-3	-	CAIGERLGNHNEQFF	TGTGCCATCGGTGAGAGGCTAGGAAATCACAATGAGCAGTTCTTC
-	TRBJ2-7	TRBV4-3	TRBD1	CASTPNRGSHEQYF	TGCGCCAGCACCCCTAACAGGGGGTCCCACGAGCAGTACTTC
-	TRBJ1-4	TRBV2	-	CASSGGGLGSNEKLFF	TGTGCCAGCAGTGGTGGGGGACTCGGGTCTAATGAAAAACTGTTTTTT
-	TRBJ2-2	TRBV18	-	CASSPRPGGELFF	TGTGCCAGCTCACCACGCCCAGGCGGGGAGCTGTTTTTT
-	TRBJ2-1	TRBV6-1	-	CASSEGGISYNEQFF	TGTGCCAGCAGTGAAGGGGGGATATCCTACAATGAGCAGTTCTTC
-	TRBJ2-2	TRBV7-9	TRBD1	CASSLQTGTGELFF	TGTGCCAGCAGCCTACAGACAGGGACCGGGGAGCTGTTTTTT
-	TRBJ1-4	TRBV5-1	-	CASSLTATNEKLFF	TGCGCCAGCAGCCTCACTGCAACTAATGAAAAACTGTTTTTT
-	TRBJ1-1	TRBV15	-	CATSRVGHKNTEAFF	TGTGCCACCAGCAGAGTAGGACACAAGAACACTGAAGCTTTCTTT
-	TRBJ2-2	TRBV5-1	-	CASSPGQLNTGELFF	TGCGCCAGCAGCCCTGGACAGCTGAACACCGGGGAGCTGTTTTTT
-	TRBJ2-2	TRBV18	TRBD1	CASSPQQGASGELFF	TGTGCCAGCTCACCACAACAGGGGGCGAGCGGGGAGCTGTTTTTT
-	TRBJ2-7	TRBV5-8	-	CASSLGGVSYEQYF	TGTGCCAGCAGCTTGGGGGGCGTCTCCTACGAGCAGTACTTC
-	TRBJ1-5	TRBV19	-	CASTAREGQPQHF	TGTGCCAGTACGGCCAGGGAGGGTCAGCCCCAGCATTTT
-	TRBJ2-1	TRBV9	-	CASSSPRGRYSYNEQFF	TGTGCCAGCAGCTCCCCTAGGGGAAGGTACTCCTACAATGAGCAGTTCTTC
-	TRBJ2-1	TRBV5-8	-	CASSFPGQDEQFF	TGTGCCAGCAGCTTCCCAGGGCAAGATGAGCAGTTCTTC
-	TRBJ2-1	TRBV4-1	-	CASSQTRDTRIKYNEQFF	TGCGCCAGCAGCCAGACCCGGGACACACGAATAAAATACAATGAGCAGTTCTTC
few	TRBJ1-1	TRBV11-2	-	CASSVDIHTEAFF	TGTGCCAGCAGCGTAGACATTCACACTGAAGCTTTCTTT
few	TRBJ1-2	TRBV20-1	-	CSAHRLGGYTF	TGCAGTGCTCACCGACTGGGGGGCTACACCTTC
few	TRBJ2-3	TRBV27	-	CASSAIGGRTDTQYF	TGTGCCAGCAGCGCTATCGGGGGCCGCACAGATACGCAGTATTTT
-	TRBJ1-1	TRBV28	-	CATLGPLMNTEAFF	TGTGCCACACTAGGTCCCCTCATGAACACTGAAGCTTTCTTT
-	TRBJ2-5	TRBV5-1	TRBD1	CASSPRDSQETQYF	TGCGCCAGCAGCCCACGGGACAGCCAAGAGACCCAGTACTTC
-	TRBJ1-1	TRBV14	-	CASSPGLSTEAFF	TGTGCCAGCAGCCCCGGTCTTAGCACTGAAGCTTTCTTT
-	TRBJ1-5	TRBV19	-	CASSIGDRVWQPQHF	TGTGCCAGTAGTATAGGGGACCGAGTCTGGCAGCCCCAGCATTTT
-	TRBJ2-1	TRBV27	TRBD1	CASRDRGAYNEQFF	TGTGCCAGCAGAGACAGGGGAGCCTACAATGAGCAGTTCTTC
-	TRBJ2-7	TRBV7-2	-	CASSSTYTKRGSYEQYF	TGTGCCAGCAGCTCCACGTATACTAAAAGGGGCTCCTACGAGCAGTACTTC
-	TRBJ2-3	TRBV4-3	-	CASSQDRVRGSTDTQYF	TGCGCCAGCAGCCAAGATCGAGTCCGGGGATCCACAGATACGCAGTATTTT
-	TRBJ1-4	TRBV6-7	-	CASSYSSEKLFF	TGTGCCAGCAGTTACTCGAGCGAAAAACTGTTTTTT
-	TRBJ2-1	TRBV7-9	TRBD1	CASTFDRGENNEQFF	TGTGCCAGCACCTTCGACAGGGGAGAAAACAATGAGCAGTTCTTC
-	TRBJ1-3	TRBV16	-	CASSQSGNTIYF	TGTGCCAGCAGCCAATCGGGAAACACCATATATTTT
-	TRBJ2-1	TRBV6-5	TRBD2	CASSYHSGGTYNEQFF	TGTGCCAGCAGTTACCATAGCGGGGGGACCTACAATGAGCAGTTCTTC
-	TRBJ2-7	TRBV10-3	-	CAISEYQSSYEQYF	TGTGCCATCAGTGAGTATCAGAGCTCCTACGAGCAGTACTTC
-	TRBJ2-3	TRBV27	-	CASSLGGGTDTQYF	TGTGCCAGCAGCCTCGGTGGGGGGACAGATACGCAGTATTTT
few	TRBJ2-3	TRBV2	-	CASSEGRLPGADTQYF	TGTGCCAGCAGTGAAGGGCGACTTCCCGGGGCAGATACGCAGTATTTT
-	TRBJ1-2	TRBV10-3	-	CAARDTGYGYTF	TGTGCCGCCCGGGACACGGGCTATGGCTACACCTTC
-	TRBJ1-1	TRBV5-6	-	CASSLQSEAFF	TGTGCCAGCAGCCTACAGAGTGAAGCTTTCTTT
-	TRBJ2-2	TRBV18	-	CASSPPKSVTVEQANTGELFF	TGTGCCAGCTCACCACCGAAGTCGGTGACAGTAGAACAGGCGAACACCGGGGAGCTGTTTTTT